These T cell receptor beta chains were read from a single sample in a study of cytomegalovirus exposure and HLA in healthy donors. Some clones are missing from TCRdb's copy, which holds only in-frame ones; the method was immunoSEQ multiplex PCR. The sample includes around 180,000 clones, approximately 71% of them seen just once. The sequenced sample consisted of PBMCs. The receptors here all came from a girl aged 10 to 17 in good health and CMV-seronegative. CDR3s include the opening cysteine and the closing phenylalanine or tryptophan. A D gene is named only where the DNA matches it firmly. Only part of the rows carry a size: once, few, many, or a class if the clone is expanded.

D,V,J,size,DNA,CDR3
TRBD1,TRBV19,TRBJ1-1,few,TGTGCCAGTAGCCAGGGGGTGGCTGAAGCTTTCTTT,CASSQGVAEAFF
-,TRBV6-4,TRBJ2-1,once,TGTGCCAGCAGTGACGGGGGGGCGGGGAATGAGCAGTTCTTC,CASSDGGAGNEQFF
-,TRBV7-9,TRBJ2-1,-,TGTGCCAGCAGCTTAGCGGGGAGTCAGTACAATGAGCAGTTCTTC,CASSLAGSQYNEQFF
-,TRBV10-3,TRBJ1-3,once,TGTGCCACTCAGGTTTCTGGAAACACCATATATTTT,CATQVSGNTIYF
-,TRBV19,TRBJ1-5,-,TGTGCCAGTAGTGTCCAGGGTCCTTATAGCAATCAGCCCCAGCATTTT,CASSVQGPYSNQPQHF
TRBD2,TRBV10-3,TRBJ2-3,-,TGTGCCATCAGAATTGGACTAGTGGTAGATACGCAGTATTTT,CAIRIGLVVDTQYF
TRBD1,TRBV19,TRBJ1-1,-,TGTGCCAGTATTGGGTGGGACAGGGGTATTAACACTGAAGCTTTCTTT,CASIGWDRGINTEAFF
-,TRBV6-1,TRBJ1-1,few,TGTGCCAGCAGTGCCCCGGCGGGGGCTTTGAACACTGAAGCTTTCTTT,CASSAPAGALNTEAFF
TRBD1,TRBV2,TRBJ2-1,few,TGTGCCAGCAGTGGGAGTAAGGGGGCGAGCTCCTACAATGAGCAGTTCTTC,CASSGSKGASSYNEQFF
-,TRBV7-6,TRBJ1-2,few,TGTGCCAGCAGCTTAGGAGGGAGGCAAGGCTACACCTTC,CASSLGGRQGYTF
-,TRBV11-2,TRBJ1-3,-,TGTGCCAGCAGCTTAAGGGGCACCTTAAACACCATATATTTT,CASSLRGTLNTIYF
TRBD1,TRBV25-1,TRBJ1-1,-,TGTGCCAGCCATGGGCGGCCGGGACAGGGTAACACTGAAGCTTTCTTT,CASHGRPGQGNTEAFF
-,TRBV10-2,TRBJ1-1,-,TGCGCCAGCAGTGAGCCGATTCCGGGACCGGGCAGGGGAGCTTTCTTT,CASSEPIPGPGRGAFF
-,TRBV7-9,TRBJ2-7,few,TGTGCCAGCAGCTTAGGTGTATCAGGGCCCTACGAGCAGTACTTC,CASSLGVSGPYEQYF
-,TRBV7-9,TRBJ2-1,few,TGTGCCAGCAGGCCCTGGGGCGGGGTATCTAGTGAGCAGTTCTTC,CASRPWGGVSSEQFF
-,TRBV5-8,TRBJ1-5,-,TGTGCCAGCAGCCTATTGGGGCGCAATCAGCCCCAGCATTTT,CASSLLGRNQPQHF
-,TRBV29-1,TRBJ1-1,-,TGCAGCGTTGATCCTACTACCGGGACAAAGAACACTGAAGCTTTCTTT,CSVDPTTGTKNTEAFF
TRBD1,TRBV30,TRBJ2-3,-,TGTGCCTGGAACGCAGGGGGCTTGTTCACAGATACGCAGTATTTT,CAWNAGGLFTDTQYF
-,TRBV5-5,TRBJ2-2,-,TGTGCCAGCAGCTTCAGGGTGGGGACCGGGGAGCTGTTTTTT,CASSFRVGTGELFF
TRBD2,TRBV5-1,TRBJ2-5,few,TGCGCCAGCACCTTCGGATCTAGCGGGGGGGAGACCCAGTACTTC,CASTFGSSGGETQYF
-,TRBV9,TRBJ2-7,-,TGTGCCAGCAGCGTAGCTGGGGATCAGGGCGAGCAGTACTTC,CASSVAGDQGEQYF
-,TRBV30,TRBJ1-1,few,TGTGCCTGGAGGATGACAGGGAACACTGAAGCTTTCTTT,CAWRMTGNTEAFF
-,TRBV5-6,TRBJ2-7,-,TGTGCCAGCAGCTTGGCGGGGGGCCCCAGCTCCTACGAGCAGTACTTC,CASSLAGGPSSYEQYF
TRBD1,TRBV29-1,TRBJ1-2,-,TGCAGCGGAGGGACAGGGGGTTCATTCTATGGCTACACCTTC,CSGGTGGSFYGYTF
TRBD2,TRBV7-6,TRBJ2-3,-,TGTGCCAGCAGCTTAGTTCCGGGGGGGTCAGATACGCAGTATTTT,CASSLVPGGSDTQYF
-,TRBV2,TRBJ2-2,-,TGTGCCAGCAGTGAAGCGGAGAAGGTACAAATGTCCGGGGAGCTGTTTTTT,CASSEAEKVQMSGELFF
-,TRBV30,TRBJ1-1,-,TGTGCCTGGAGTAAAGCACTAAACACTGAAGCTTTCTTT,CAWSKALNTEAFF
TRBD1,TRBV18,TRBJ1-1,few,TGTGCCAGCTCCCCCGGGACAGAGAACACTGAAGCTTTCTTT,CASSPGTENTEAFF
TRBD2,TRBV27,TRBJ2-5,few,TGTGCCAGCAGTGGGACTAGCGGGGGGGCGGGTCTTGTCTTGATAGAGACCCAGTACTTC,CASSGTSGGAGLVLIETQYF
TRBD1,TRBV4-1,TRBJ1-5,-,TGCGCCAGCAGCCACCAAGACAGGGGAGGTCAGCCCCAGCATTTT,CASSHQDRGGQPQHF
-,TRBV25-1,TRBJ1-1,-,TGTGCCAGCAGACCACAGCTCATGAACACTGAAGCTTTCTTT,CASRPQLMNTEAFF
-,TRBV4-1,TRBJ2-5,few,TGCGCCAGCAGCCAAGTGGGAGTAGAGACCCAGTACTTC,CASSQVGVETQYF
-,TRBV5-8,TRBJ2-7,-,TGTGCCAGCAGTTATCCCTACGAGCAGTACTTC,CASSYPYEQYF
TRBD2,TRBV4-1,TRBJ2-5,-,TGCGCCAGCAGCCAACCAAGCGGGGGGACACAAGAGACCCAGTACTTC,CASSQPSGGTQETQYF
-,TRBV7-9,TRBJ1-4,-,TGTGCCAGCAGCTTCTCCTCCACCAGGGCGGGAGAAAAACTGTTTTTT,CASSFSSTRAGEKLFF
-,TRBV5-6,TRBJ1-2,-,TGTGCCAGCAGCTTGGATGCACCAGACTATGGCTACACCTTC,CASSLDAPDYGYTF
-,TRBV5-1,TRBJ1-1,-,TGCGCCAGCAGCTTCACCAAGCCGATGAACACTGAAGCTTTCTTT,CASSFTKPMNTEAFF
TRBD1,TRBV6-1,TRBJ2-7,-,TGTGCCAGCAGTGGGCTACCGGGACAGACCTTCTGGGAGCAGTACTTC,CASSGLPGQTFWEQYF
-,TRBV10-3,TRBJ1-1,-,TGTGCCATCAGTGGGAGAGGGCGGGAGAACACTGAAGCTTTCTTT,CAISGRGRENTEAFF
TRBD1,TRBV6-6,TRBJ1-5,once,TGTGCCAGCATGGACAGGGGACCTCAGCCCCAGCATTTT,CASMDRGPQPQHF
-,TRBV5-1,TRBJ1-1,-,TGCGCCAGCAGCCCTGGACAGTCAATCCCGCGGGAAGCTTTCTTT,CASSPGQSIPREAFF
-,TRBV25-1,TRBJ1-3,once,TGTGCCAGCAGTCCCACAGGGTTCTCTGGAAACACCATATATTTT,CASSPTGFSGNTIYF
-,TRBV15,TRBJ1-1,-,TGTGCCACCGCCTCGGGGGGGCTCACTGAAGCTTTCTTT,CATASGGLTEAFF
TRBD1,TRBV5-6,TRBJ1-2,once,TGTGCCAGCAGCTGGGGGACAGGGGGCGACAACTATGGCTACACCTTC,CASSWGTGGDNYGYTF
-,TRBV11-2,TRBJ1-2,few,TGTGCCAGCAGCTTAGACAGGAACTATGGCTACACCTTC,CASSLDRNYGYTF
TRBD1,TRBV6-1,TRBJ1-5,-,TGTGCCAGCAGTGGGCTTGGACAGGGGGTTGGCCAGCCCCAGCATTTT,CASSGLGQGVGQPQHF
-,TRBV9,TRBJ2-7,-,TGTGCCAGCAGCGTAGGGCGGACAACCTACGAGCAGTACTTC,CASSVGRTTYEQYF
TRBD2,TRBV10-1,TRBJ2-1,once,TGCGCCAGCAGTGACCACTCTAGCGGGGGTATTAATGAGCAGTTCTTC,CASSDHSSGGINEQFF
-,TRBV29-1,TRBJ2-5,-,TGCAGCGTTGACAGACAGCAACAAGAGACCCAGTACTTC,CSVDRQQQETQYF
-,TRBV7-9,TRBJ1-6,-,TGTGCCAGCAGCTTCGACAGCTCCTATAATTCACCCCTCCACTTT,CASSFDSSYNSPLHF
TRBD1,TRBV5-1,TRBJ1-1,-,TGCGCCAGCAGCCGGACAGGCTCTGAAGCTTTCTTT,CASSRTGSEAFF
-,TRBV5-5,TRBJ1-5,-,TGTGCCAGCAGCTTGGGTCCAGGGGATGATCAGCCCCAGCATTTT,CASSLGPGDDQPQHF
-,TRBV25-1,TRBJ1-5,-,TGTGCCAGCAGTGATGCAGGGAACAATCAGCCCCAGCATTTT,CASSDAGNNQPQHF
-,TRBV2,TRBJ1-2,few,TGTGCCAGCATCGCACGGGTCAGCCCCTATGGCTACACCTTC,CASIARVSPYGYTF
-,TRBV19,TRBJ2-5,-,TGTGCCAGTAGTCCCGTCCTGACAACGAATGAGGAGACCCAGTACTTC,CASSPVLTTNEETQYF
-,TRBV6-5,TRBJ1-2,-,TGTGCCAGCAGTTACTCGGGCCAGTTCTATGGCTACACCTTC,CASSYSGQFYGYTF
TRBD1,TRBV29-1,TRBJ1-2,few,TGCAGCGTTGTTAGGACAGGAACGAACTATGGCTACACCTTC,CSVVRTGTNYGYTF